This T cell receptor beta chain derives from a study of blood T cells in healthy people across ages. Study summary: In model experiments, template switching was able to capture about one barcoded beta molecule for every two T cells that were present. Study outcomes and limitations: Older individuals had lower TCR beta diversity per million T cells (the decline was roughly linear). Higher diversity and more naive CD4+ cells were features of long-lived donors, compared to aged donors.

The CDR3 has 16 residues. This clonotype has just a few counts. Its antigen is undetermined. For the second PCR, which ran for about 7 to 12 cycles, a sample-barcoded 5' primer and a J-beta primer mix were used. Every sample gave at least 2.5 million paired-end reads containing CDR3. TCRdb reprocessed the 5' RACE reads via MiXCR and lists one record per CDR3 protein. The sample shows around 900,000 distinct CDR3 sequences, about 51% of them seen only once. This chain links TRBV12-3 or TRBV12-4 with TRBJ2-5; 13 bases align to TRBD2. With the DNA end fitting TRBJ2-7 better, the J assignment may be wrong. The TCR comes from a woman aged 55-70 years in good health. The material sequenced was blood. In DNA form, the CDR3 reads TGTGCCAGCACCCTTGGACTAGCGGGAGTTTTCCACGAGCAGTACTTC. Its protein product is CASTLGLAGVFHEQYF.